This T cell receptor (beta chain) originates from a study of T-cell reconstitution after alpha-beta-depleted transplantation in children. This clonotype was observed many times. Its antigen is undetermined. The germline gives CDR1 LNHDA, CDR2 SQIVND (reference sequence). This CDR3 region has 11 residues. Trimming shortened V by 5 bases and J by 5 bases, and 6 bases separated the two germline ends. Preparation of the TCRbeta library used unique molecular identifiers. TCRdb called the PCR reads again in MiXCR, with one record for every CDR3 protein. The repertoire holds about 200,000 distinct CDR3 sequences, with about 6.6% as singletons. General observations from the study: There were some patients whose high TCRbeta diversity at day 60 came from surviving recipient T cells and thymic progenitors. Most T-cell counts and diversity one year after the transplant came from T cells that were newly produced. Alpha-beta T cells present about two months after transplant were reported to originate from several hundred expanded graft clones.

The specimen comprised PBMCs, sampled before TCRalphabeta/CD19-depleted stem cell transplant. This TCR was sampled from a boy younger than 10 with acute lymphoblastic leukemia, due to receive a stem cell transplant. The chain employs TRBV19 and TRBJ1-1; D remains ambiguous. CDR3 sequence reads: CASSRGTEAFF. In DNA, the CDR3 is TGTGCCAGTAGTCGGGGTACTGAAGCTTTCTTT.